The text below deals with one T cell receptor beta chain. Its antigen is not identified. This CDR3 is built from 13 residues. Deletions cut 1 base from V and 7 bases from J, with 8 bases between. Germline lookup yields CDR1 SEHNR and CDR2 FQNEAQ (reference sequence). This sample stems from a study of beta chain features in type 1 diabetes. General study findings and limits: Researchers could not determine here whether HLA type influences TCRB rearrangement.

As every portion of the isolated RNA was reverse transcribed, the sequencing read expressed TCRB transcripts. Sequencing was performed with immunoSEQ multiplex PCR; in TCRdb, only in-frame clones are kept and a portion is missing. This table holds 450,000 to 600,000 clones, 30% found once. The receptor's source is a man between 18 and 29 years old in good health. The chain employs TRBV7-9 and TRBJ1-5; unclear D gene. The sample was naive CD4+ T cells from blood. The DNA for the CDR3 is TGTGCCAGCAGCTTAGAGGTGGGGCAGCCCCAGCATTTT. Its translation is CASSLEVGQPQHF.